The next 12 T cell receptor beta chains were all read from a single sample in a study of T cell responses to AZD1222 COVID-19 vaccine. TCRdb keeps only in-frame clones here, not all; method: immunoSEQ multiplex PCR. The sample carries around 78,000 clones, 85% to 90% recorded once. Sequencing used peripheral blood, obtained 28 days after the second AZD1222 dose. These receptors all stem from an adult who received the AZD1222 COVID-19 vaccine.

This chain links TRBV29-1 with TRBJ2-5; D not resolved. The germline V gene has CDR1 SQVTM and CDR2 ANQGSEA. Between the trimmed V and J ends, which lost 7 bases and 4 bases, there was a span of 16 bases. This CDR3 spans 13 amino acids. CDR3 in amino acids: CSARPPIRETQYF. The CDR3, as DNA: TGCAGCGCAAGACCGCCGATACGAGAGACCCAGTACTTC.

The chain employs TRBV7-2 and TRBJ1-1, with TRBD1 matching over 7 bases. The CDR3 consists of 14 residues. Trimming took 5 bases from V and 5 from J; bases not matched to a gene: 8. Germline V lookup: CDR1 SGHTA, CDR2 FQGNSA. Written as DNA, the CDR3 is TGTGCCAGCAGCACCCGACAGGGACTTACTGAAGCTTTCTTT. The encoded protein is CASSTRQGLTEAFF.

This chain connects TRBV5-4 to TRBJ1-6; D not resolved. V lost 0 bases, J lost 3 bases, and 7 bases lay in between. The CDR3 contains 15 residues. Looked up from germline, CDR1 is SGHNT and CDR2 is YYREEE (reference sequence). The CDR3 loop is CASSLGQNYNSPLHF. The CDR3 coding sequence is TGTGCCAGCAGCTTGGGGCAAAACTATAATTCACCCCTCCACTTT.

The genes are TRBV5-1 and TRBJ2-3; 7 nucleotides align to TRBD1. V shed 5 bases, J shed 1 base, and the junction held 4 bases outside the gene matches. The CDR3 extends over 14 amino acids. Germline V CDR1 and CDR2: SGHRS, YFSETQ. CDR3 sequence reads: CASRPGQRTDTQYF. The CDR3 DNA follows: TGCGCCAGCAGACCGGGACAGCGCACAGATACGCAGTATTTT. Combining the CDR3 with reference TRBV5-1 and TRBJ2-3 gives the whole variable domain KAGVTQTPRYLIKTRGQQVTLSCSPISGHRSVSWYQQTPGQGLQFLFEYFSETQRNKGNFPGRFSGRQFSNSRSEMNVSTLELGDSALYLCASRPGQRTDTQYFGPGTRLTVL.

The chain joins TRBV24-1 to TRBJ2-2; D not resolved. Germline CDR1 and CDR2: KGHDR and SFDVKD. The CDR3 consists of 12 residues. V was clipped by 9 bases and J by 2 bases, with 6 bases between them. The CDR3 is CATSHNTGELFF. CDR3 nucleotides: TGTGCCACCTCACATAACACCGGGGAGCTGTTTTTT.

This clone was counted once. The DNA for the CDR3 is TGTGCCAGTAGTAGAGACCGGGAGAGGACTGAAGCTTTCTTT. The encoded protein is CASSRDRERTEAFF. The chain couples TRBV19 to TRBJ1-1; D call uncertain. The CDR3 has 14 residues. Trimming stripped 4 bases from V and 5 bases from J, with 14 bases between. Germline V gene lookup returns CDR1 LNHDA and CDR2 SQIVND (reference sequence).

This clone turned up a few times. This chain joins TRBV5-4 and TRBJ2-1, with D unclear. V lost 2 bases to trimming and J lost 15 bases, with 18 bases between them. This CDR3 is 13 amino acids long. From germline, CDR1 is SGHNT and CDR2 YYREEE (reference sequence). The CDR3 sequence: CASSFSPGPFGFF. Here the CDR3 DNA reads TGTGCCAGCAGCTTTTCCCCCGGGCCCTTTGGGTTCTTC.

The gene calls are TRBV7-2 and TRBJ2-5; 9 bases match TRBD1. This CDR3 region has 14 residues. Losses at the gene ends were 4 bases for V and 2 bases for J; bases not matched to a gene: 2. Germline values: CDR1 SGHTA, CDR2 FQGNSA. CDR3 residues: CASSSDRGQETQYF. CDR3 nucleotide sequence: TGTGCCAGCAGCTCGGACAGGGGACAAGAGACCCAGTACTTC. Combining the CDR3 with reference TRBV7-2 and TRBJ2-5 gives the whole variable domain GAGVSQSPSNKVTEKGKDVELRCDPISGHTALYWYRQSLGQGLEFLIYFQGNSAPDKSGLPSDRFSAERTGGSVSTLTIQRTQQEDSAVYLCASSSDRGQETQYFGPGTRLLVL.

The gene calls are TRBV4-1 and TRBJ1-2, with D unclear. Germline-derived CDR1 and CDR2 are MGHRA and YSYEKL. Trimming pared 0 bases from V and 0 bases from J, leaving 5 bases between. This CDR3 region has 14 residues. CDR3 amino acids: CASSQDSTNYGYTF. CDR3 DNA sequence: TGCGCCAGCAGCCAAGATAGTACTAACTATGGCTACACCTTC.

The genes are TRBV7-3 and TRBJ1-6; D perhaps matches TRBD1 (5 bases). Trimming pared 3 bases from V and 5 bases from J, leaving 8 bases between. CDR1 and CDR2 from the germline V gene are SGHTA and FQGTGA. The CDR3 is made up of 14 amino acids. The CDR3 is CASSFVGDNSPLHF. The CDR3, as DNA: TGTGCCAGCAGCTTTGTGGGGGATAATTCACCCCTCCACTTT.

V is TRBV14 and J is TRBJ2-7; 11 bases map to TRBD2. The CDR3 length is 15 residues. CDR1 is SGHDN and CDR2 is FVKESK in the germline V gene. V shed 4 bases and J 1 base; nucleotides not matched to a gene: 3. CDR3 amino acids: CASSPRLAGSYEQYF. In nucleotides, the CDR3 is TGTGCCAGCAGCCCGAGACTAGCGGGGTCCTACGAGCAGTACTTC.

This clone came up once. The chain combines TRBV6-1 with TRBJ1-5; maybe TRBD1 (6 bases). From germline, CDR1 is MNHNS and CDR2 SASEGT. The CDR3 covers 19 residues. The ends were cut back, 0 bases at V and 2 bases at J, with 20 bases in the middle. DNA for the CDR3: TGTGCCAGCAGTGAAGCCCGGGGACAAGGGCCAATGGGCAATCAGCCCCAGCATTTT. Translation gives CASSEARGQGPMGNQPQHF.